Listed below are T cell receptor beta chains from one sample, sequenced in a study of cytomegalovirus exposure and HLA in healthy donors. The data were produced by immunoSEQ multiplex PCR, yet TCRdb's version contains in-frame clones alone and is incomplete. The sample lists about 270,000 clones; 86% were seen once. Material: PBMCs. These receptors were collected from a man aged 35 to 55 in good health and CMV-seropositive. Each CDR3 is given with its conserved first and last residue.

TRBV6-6 CASSYGAVGTNTEAFF
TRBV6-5 CASSPDRIYEQYF
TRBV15 CATSSSANTGELFF
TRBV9 CASSVGVTTYEQYF
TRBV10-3 CAISDGLKTYEQYF
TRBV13 CASSTRTGTSTDTQYF
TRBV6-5 CASSFIAGLSSYEQYF
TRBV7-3 CASSSTVMNTEAFF
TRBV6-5 CASSRPTGQGQPQHF
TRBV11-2 CASSDGQGGGEKLFF
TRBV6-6 CASGTTGGTGELFF
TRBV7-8 CASSAAGGRSPNEKLFF